A selection of T cell receptor beta chains follows, all from one sample in a study of cytomegalovirus exposure and HLA in healthy donors. Using immunoSEQ multiplex PCR, the repertoire was profiled, and TCRdb retains in-frame clones only, with some absent. The table lists almost 70,000 clones, nearly 96% of them singletons. Sample: PBMCs. These receptors originate from a woman aged 18-35 years in good health and CMV-seropositive. Both conserved end residues are part of each CDR3. D genes are given only for firm matches. Size values are once, few and many counts, or a class for expanded clones, and some rows have none.

D	V	size	J	DNA	CDR3
TRBD1	TRBV9	-	TRBJ2-1	TGTGCCAGCAGCAATCAGGGGGCAAGTAACAATGAGCAGTTCTTC	CASSNQGASNNEQFF
-	TRBV6-5	-	TRBJ2-5	TGTGCCAGCAGTCTTGCGGCCCCGACCGCGACCCAGTACTTC	CASSLAAPTATQYF
TRBD2	TRBV7-2	-	TRBJ2-1	TGTGCCAGCAGCTCGGGACCTAGCGGGGTCTACAATGAGCAGTTCTTC	CASSSGPSGVYNEQFF
TRBD1	TRBV14	-	TRBJ2-7	TGTGCCAGCAGCCCCCTGGACAGGGGGCATTTCGAGCAGTACTTC	CASSPLDRGHFEQYF
-	TRBV9	-	TRBJ2-7	TGTGCCAGCAGCGTCGGCGGGGCAGGAGACTACGAGCAGTACTTC	CASSVGGAGDYEQYF
-	TRBV15	-	TRBJ2-4	TGTGCCACCCACGGGGTGGCCAAAAACATTCAGTACTTC	CATHGVAKNIQYF
-	TRBV5-4	-	TRBJ2-7	TGTGCCAGCAGCTTGGGCGCGGGAAAAGGCTCCTACGAGCAGTACTTC	CASSLGAGKGSYEQYF
TRBD2	TRBV19	-	TRBJ2-1	TGTGCCAGTAGCATGGGACTAGCGGGAGGTAAGCAGTTCTTC	CASSMGLAGGKQFF
-	TRBV5-1	-	TRBJ2-1	TGCGCCAGCAGCCAGGGGGTAGCGGGAAATGAGCAGTTCTTC	CASSQGVAGNEQFF
-	TRBV4-2	-	TRBJ2-3	TGTGCCAGCAGCCCCACAACTACAAATACGCAGTATTTT	CASSPTTTNTQYF
TRBD1	TRBV19	-	TRBJ1-2	TGTGCCAGTAGAGAAAGGACAGGGTGGGTCTCCTATGGCTACACCTTC	CASRERTGWVSYGYTF
TRBD1	TRBV28	-	TRBJ1-5	TGTGCCAGCAGTGCGAGGGGGCCCTTGAATCAGCCCCAGCATTTT	CASSARGPLNQPQHF
TRBD1	TRBV14	-	TRBJ2-2	TGTGCCAGCAGCCAAGAGGGATGGGACAGGGACACCGGGGAGCTGTTTTTT	CASSQEGWDRDTGELFF
TRBD1	TRBV7-9	-	TRBJ1-2	TGTGCCAGCAGCTTGGCCCAGGGGGCAAGTGGCTACACCTTC	CASSLAQGASGYTF
-	TRBV7-9	-	TRBJ2-7	TGTGCCAGCAGCTTCGGTCCCGGGGGCTACGAGCAGTACTTC	CASSFGPGGYEQYF
TRBD1	TRBV5-1	-	TRBJ1-2	TGCGCCAGCAGCCCGGACAGGTCCGGCTACACCTTC	CASSPDRSGYTF
-	TRBV7-9	-	TRBJ1-2	TGTGCCAGCAGCCTCCTGGACTATCGGATTCCCACCTTC	CASSLLDYRIPTF
-	TRBV6-6	-	TRBJ2-3	TGTGCCAGCAACGGTAGAGGCACAGATACGCAGTATTTT	CASNGRGTDTQYF
TRBD1	TRBV5-1	-	TRBJ1-1	TGCGCCAGCAGCTCAGACAGGGAGAACACTGAAGCTTTCTTT	CASSSDRENTEAFF
-	TRBV6-1	-	TRBJ2-5	TGTGCCAGCAGTGAAGGGGTAGCGGACCAAGAGACCCAGTACTTC	CASSEGVADQETQYF
-	TRBV6-1	-	TRBJ2-3	TGTGCCAGCAGTGTCGGGGGCACAGATACGCAGTATTTT	CASSVGGTDTQYF
TRBD2	TRBV7-2	-	TRBJ2-3	TGTGCCAGCAGCTTAATTGGACTAGCGGGAGGGACAGCCACAGATACGCAGTATTTT	CASSLIGLAGGTATDTQYF
-	TRBV2	-	TRBJ1-2	TGTGCCAGCGCCTCCCATACTTCCCGGTATGGCTACACCTTC	CASASHTSRYGYTF
-	TRBV5-4	-	TRBJ2-1	TGTGCCAGCAGCCAGGAGGGCGGGGGCGCGGAGTTAGACAATGAGCAGTTCTTC	CASSQEGGGAELDNEQFF
-	TRBV28	-	TRBJ1-1	TGTGCCAGCAGTCCGGTAACAGGGATTGGCACTGAAGCTTTCTTT	CASSPVTGIGTEAFF
-	TRBV30	-	TRBJ2-1	TGTGCCTGGAGTACCGGGAGCTCCTACAATGAGCAGTTCTTC	CAWSTGSSYNEQFF
TRBD2	TRBV4-2	once	TRBJ2-3	TGTGCCAGCAGCCAAGATCTCGCGACTAGCGGGGAAAGCACAGATACGCAGTATTTT	CASSQDLATSGESTDTQYF
-	TRBV5-1	-	TRBJ2-2	TGCGCCAGCAGAACGGGAGATTACACCGGGGAGCTGTTTTTT	CASRTGDYTGELFF
-	TRBV28	-	TRBJ1-4	TGTGCCAGTGGGGCACAAAATGAAAAACTGTTTTTT	CASGAQNEKLFF
TRBD2	TRBV4-3	-	TRBJ2-1	TGCGCCAGCAGCAGAGAGCGGGGGAGCTCCTACAATGAGCAGTTCTTC	CASSRERGSSYNEQFF
TRBD1	TRBV9	-	TRBJ1-2	TGTGCCAGCAGCCAGGAATGGGGGACAGGGGACGTCTACACCTTC	CASSQEWGTGDVYTF
-	TRBV6-5	-	TRBJ2-2	TGTGCCAGCAGTTACGGGGAGGTCCCCGGGGAGCTGTTTTTT	CASSYGEVPGELFF
TRBD2	TRBV7-2	-	TRBJ2-5	TGTGCCAGCAGCTTACCAACTAGCGGGCATAAAGAGACCCAGTACTTC	CASSLPTSGHKETQYF
TRBD2	TRBV28	-	TRBJ2-1	TGTGCCAGCAGTTTCCCCGATAGCGGGAGAAATTACAATGAGCAGTTCTTC	CASSFPDSGRNYNEQFF
-	TRBV7-9	-	TRBJ2-1	TGTGCCAGCAGCTCTCTTGGGGGAGGCAATGAGCAGTTCTTC	CASSSLGGGNEQFF
TRBD2	TRBV11-2	-	TRBJ2-7	TGTGCCAGCAGCTTAGCATCCGGGAGGGAACCTTACTTC	CASSLASGREPYF
-	TRBV18	-	TRBJ1-1	TGTGCCAGCTCTCAAAGGGGGGGGAAGGACACTGAAGCTTTCTTT	CASSQRGGKDTEAFF
TRBD2	TRBV28	-	TRBJ2-7	TGTGCCAGCAGTTCGACTAGCGGGTGGAGGGAGCAGTACTTC	CASSSTSGWREQYF
TRBD2	TRBV19	-	TRBJ2-1	TGTGCCAGTAGTATGTATCTAGCGGGCGGTGAGCAGTTCTTC	CASSMYLAGGEQFF